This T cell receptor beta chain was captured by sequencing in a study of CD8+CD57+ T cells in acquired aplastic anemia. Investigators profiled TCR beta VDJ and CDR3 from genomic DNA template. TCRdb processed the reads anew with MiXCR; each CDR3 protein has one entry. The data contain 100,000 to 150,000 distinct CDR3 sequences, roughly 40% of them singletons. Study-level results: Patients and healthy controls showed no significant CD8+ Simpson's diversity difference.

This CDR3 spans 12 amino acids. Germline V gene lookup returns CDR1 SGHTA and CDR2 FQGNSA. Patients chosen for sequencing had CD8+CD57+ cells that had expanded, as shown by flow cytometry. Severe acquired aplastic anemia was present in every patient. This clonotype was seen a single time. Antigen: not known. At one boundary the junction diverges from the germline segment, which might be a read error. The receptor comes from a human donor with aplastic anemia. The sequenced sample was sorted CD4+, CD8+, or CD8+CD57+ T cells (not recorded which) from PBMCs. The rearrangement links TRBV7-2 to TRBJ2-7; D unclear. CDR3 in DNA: TGTGCCGGCAGTTCTCCGGGTTACTATGAGTACTTC. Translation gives CAGSSPGYYEYF.